This T cell receptor beta chain was recorded in a study of OX40 agonist ivuxolimab in advanced cancers. The overall study: A mean age of roughly 62 years, range roughly 20 to 85, was recorded, and 70% to 85% were male. Antecedent anti-PD-1, anti-PD-L1 or anti-CTLA-4 therapy was permissible, with about 40% having received some.

The repertoire was sequenced with immunoSEQ multiplex PCR; TCRdb's copy has only in-frame clones and lacks some. The sample holds under 50,000 clones, over 65% seen once. This CDR3 comprises 12 residues. V shed 2 bases and J shed 9 bases, with 11 bases lying between them. CDR1 ENHRY and CDR2 SYGVKD come from the germline V gene. The chain is built from TRBV10-3 and TRBJ2-7; the D is unclear. The clonotype comes from an adult with an advanced solid tumor such as melanoma, head and neck, liver or kidney cancer. Sequencing was performed on CD4+ or CD8+ T cells sorted from blood, taken in a trial of the OX40 agonist ivuxolimab. CDR3 sequence (DNA): TGTGCCATCAGTGAGCCCCCCCTAGGGCAGTACTTC. This sequence encodes CAISEPPLGQYF.